Below, 12 T cell receptor beta chains from the same sample are listed, as sequenced in a study of blood T cell repertoires in COVID-19 (dated by TCRdb to about 2020). The library was made by the immunoSEQ multiplex PCR assay. TCRdb limited this immuneACCESS table to in-frame rearrangements with V and J called. A share of clones is missing; checked studies link under half to unresolved V genes, and the rest is unexplained. Within this sample are some 240,000 clones, with 80% to 85% of them counted one time only. The ten largest clones take up approximately 3.6% of the sample. Material: PBMCs or T cells enriched from blood (not recorded which). The source is a middle-aged man who had recovered from COVID-19.

The gene calls are TRBV6-5 and TRBJ1-1; TRBD1 aligns across 9 bases. Per the germline V gene, CDR1 is MNHEY and CDR2 is SVGAGI. Trimming took 6 bases from V and 5 from J; bases not matched to a gene: 7. This CDR3 region has 14 residues. Written as DNA, the CDR3 is TGTGCCAGCAGGCCGGGACAGGGTAAAACTGAAGCTTTCTTT. Its translation is CASRPGQGKTEAFF.

As regards this clone: Other DNA sequences in this specimen translate into the identical CDR3. J is TRBJ1-1 and V is TRBV6-5, with D perhaps TRBD1 (6 bases). Between the trimmed V and J ends, which lost 6 bases and 3 bases, there was a span of 11 bases. Germline V gene lookup returns CDR1 MNHEY and CDR2 SVGAGI. The CDR3 has 13 residues. CDR3 DNA: TGTGCCAGCAGACAGGGTCTAGACACTGAAGCTTTCTTT. Amino acid sequence: CASRQGLDTEAFF.

This chain joins TRBV6-5 and TRBJ2-2; 7 nucleotides agree with TRBD2. The germline CDR1 and CDR2 sequences are MNHEY and SVGAGI. The V and J ends lost 6 bases and 0 bases, in that order; junction bases with no gene match: 4. This CDR3 is built from 15 residues. CDR3 sequence: CASRGGTANTGELFF. CDR3 coding DNA: TGTGCCAGCAGGGGGGGGACGGCGAACACCGGGGAGCTGTTTTTT.

This clone has only one observation. The genes are TRBV30 and TRBJ1-2; D gene ambiguous. Germline V gene lookup returns CDR1 GTSNPN and CDR2 SVGIG (reference sequence). Deletions cut 3 bases from V and 4 bases from J, with 18 bases between. This CDR3 contains 15 residues. CDR3 in amino acids: CAWREGGKRAYGYTF. As DNA, the CDR3 is TGTGCCTGGAGAGAAGGTGGGAAGCGGGCCTATGGCTACACCTTC. Filled out from reference TRBV30 and TRBJ1-2, the complete variable domain reads SQTIHQWPATLVQPVGSPLSLECTVEGTSNPNLYWYRQAAGRGLQLLFYSVGIGQISSEVPQNLSASRPQDRQFILSSKKLLLSDSGFYLCAWREGGKRAYGYTFGSGTRLTVV.

V and J are TRBV6-2 or TRBV6-3 and TRBJ2-3; TRBD1 aligns across 10 bases. This CDR3 has 20 residues. Germline V gene sequence: CDR1 MNHEY, CDR2 SVGEGT. With 4 bases clipped from V and 2 bases from J, the junction kept 18 bases outside the gene matches. In DNA form, the CDR3 reads TGTGCCAGCAGTTTCCTCGTTTCGAATCCGGGACAGGGGCTCACAGATACGCAGTATTTT. Translating it yields CASSFLVSNPGQGLTDTQYF.

The chain uses TRBV3-1 (or the pseudogene TRBV3-2) and TRBJ2-7, with 9 bases that match TRBD1. Germline V gene sequence: CDR1 LGHDT, CDR2 YNNKEL (reference sequence). The CDR3 has 14 residues. Trimming at V came to 7 bases and at J to 3 bases, leaving 7 bases not matched to a gene. Written as DNA, the CDR3 is TGTGCCAGCACCTTCGGGACAGGGAACTACGAGCAGTACTTC. Its translation is CASTFGTGNYEQYF.

The V and J genes are TRBV5-5 and TRBJ2-7; 7 bases are a match to TRBD1. Trimming cost V 4 bases and J 5 bases; bases outside gene matches: 6. Germline V gene lookup returns CDR1 SGHKS and CDR2 YYEKEE (reference sequence). This CDR3 is built from 13 residues. DNA of the CDR3: TGTGCCAGCAGCGCAAACAGGGGAGACGAGCAGTACTTC. Protein sequence: CASSANRGDEQYF.

The CDR3 nucleotides are TGTGCCAGCAGTTTTAGCGGGGGGTCAACCGGGGAGCTGTTTTTT. This encodes CASSFSGGSTGELFF. The rearrangement joins TRBV11-2 to TRBJ2-2; 10 positions agree with TRBD2. V shed 6 bases and J 5 bases; nucleotides not matched to a gene: 6. Germline lookup yields CDR1 SGHAT and CDR2 FQNNGV. This CDR3 is 15 amino acids long.

This chain connects TRBV6-1 to TRBJ2-3, with 7 bases aligning to TRBD2. Germline CDR1 MNHNS, CDR2 SASEGT. The V segment lost 1 base and the J segment 4 bases; nucleotides outside the gene matches: 5. The CDR3 is 15 residues long. The CDR3 region is CASSEGAGAADTQYF. For the CDR3, the DNA is TGTGCCAGCAGTGAAGGGGCGGGAGCAGCAGATACGCAGTATTTT.

This chain uses TRBV29-1 with TRBJ1-2; 7 nucleotides align to TRBD1. The trim removed 8 bases at V and 3 bases at J, leaving 9 bases unmatched. The CDR3 is 13 amino acids. Germline V lookup: CDR1 SQVTM, CDR2 ANQGSEA. This chain's CDR3 is CSTEGGLYYGYTF. In DNA, the CDR3 is TGCAGCACGGAAGGGGGCCTATACTATGGCTACACCTTC.

The V gene is TRBV5-1, the J gene TRBJ1-4; the D gene is possibly TRBD1 (6 bases). The germline V gene encodes CDR1 SGHRS and CDR2 YFSETQ. The V and J ends lost 4 bases and 7 bases respectively, with 20 bases between them. The CDR3 is made up of 16 amino acids. The CDR3 spells CASSLLPTGLGEKLFF. The CDR3 bases are TGCGCCAGCAGCCTACTACCTACAGGGCTGGGTGAAAAACTGTTTTTT. The variable domain in full, with the rest retrieved from reference TRBV5-1 and TRBJ1-4, is KAGVTQTPRYLIKTRGQQVTLSCSPISGHRSVSWYQQTPGQGLQFLFEYFSETQRNKGNFPGRFSGRQFSNSRSEMNVSTLELGDSALYLCASSLLPTGLGEKLFFGSGTQLSVL.

The chain uses TRBV18 and TRBJ2-1; D gene uncertain. CDR3 length: 13 residues. CDR1 is KGHSH, CDR2 LQKENI, per germline. The V gene lost 3 bases and the J gene lost 3 bases, with 6 bases spanning the gap. CDR3 nucleotide sequence: TGTGCCAGCTCACCGACAAACTACAATGAGCAGTTCTTC. Its protein product is CASSPTNYNEQFF.